One sample yielded the 2 T cell receptor beta chains listed below, sequenced in a study of cytomegalovirus exposure and HLA in healthy donors. The PCR made use of 60 Vbeta and 13 Jbeta primers. Here immunoSEQ multiplex PCR was the method, and the copy in TCRdb shows in-frame clones only, minus some. This repertoire shows under 150,000 clones, around 83% found once; its top ten account for 1.2%. Sequenced input: PBMCs. Source of these receptors: a girl aged 2 to 9 in good health and CMV-seronegative.

The chain uses TRBV11-1 and TRBJ2-1; D ambiguous. Trimming left V 1 base short and J 6 bases short, with 4 bases between. The CDR3 is 12 amino acids. CDR1 is SGHAT, CDR2 FQDESV, per germline (reference sequence). The CDR3 nucleotides read TGTGCCAGCAGCTTAGTCGGCAATGAGCAGTTCTTC. Translation gives CASSLVGNEQFF.

The V and J genes are TRBV9 and TRBJ2-5; the match to TRBD2 covers 10 bases. Germline CDR1 reads SGDLS; CDR2 reads YYNGEE. V lost 2 bases to trimming and J lost 5 bases; unmatched junction nucleotides: 6. The CDR3 contains 15 residues. The CDR3 here is CASSVSGGARETQYF. CDR3 nucleotides: TGTGCCAGCAGCGTGAGCGGGGGGGCTCGGGAGACCCAGTACTTC.